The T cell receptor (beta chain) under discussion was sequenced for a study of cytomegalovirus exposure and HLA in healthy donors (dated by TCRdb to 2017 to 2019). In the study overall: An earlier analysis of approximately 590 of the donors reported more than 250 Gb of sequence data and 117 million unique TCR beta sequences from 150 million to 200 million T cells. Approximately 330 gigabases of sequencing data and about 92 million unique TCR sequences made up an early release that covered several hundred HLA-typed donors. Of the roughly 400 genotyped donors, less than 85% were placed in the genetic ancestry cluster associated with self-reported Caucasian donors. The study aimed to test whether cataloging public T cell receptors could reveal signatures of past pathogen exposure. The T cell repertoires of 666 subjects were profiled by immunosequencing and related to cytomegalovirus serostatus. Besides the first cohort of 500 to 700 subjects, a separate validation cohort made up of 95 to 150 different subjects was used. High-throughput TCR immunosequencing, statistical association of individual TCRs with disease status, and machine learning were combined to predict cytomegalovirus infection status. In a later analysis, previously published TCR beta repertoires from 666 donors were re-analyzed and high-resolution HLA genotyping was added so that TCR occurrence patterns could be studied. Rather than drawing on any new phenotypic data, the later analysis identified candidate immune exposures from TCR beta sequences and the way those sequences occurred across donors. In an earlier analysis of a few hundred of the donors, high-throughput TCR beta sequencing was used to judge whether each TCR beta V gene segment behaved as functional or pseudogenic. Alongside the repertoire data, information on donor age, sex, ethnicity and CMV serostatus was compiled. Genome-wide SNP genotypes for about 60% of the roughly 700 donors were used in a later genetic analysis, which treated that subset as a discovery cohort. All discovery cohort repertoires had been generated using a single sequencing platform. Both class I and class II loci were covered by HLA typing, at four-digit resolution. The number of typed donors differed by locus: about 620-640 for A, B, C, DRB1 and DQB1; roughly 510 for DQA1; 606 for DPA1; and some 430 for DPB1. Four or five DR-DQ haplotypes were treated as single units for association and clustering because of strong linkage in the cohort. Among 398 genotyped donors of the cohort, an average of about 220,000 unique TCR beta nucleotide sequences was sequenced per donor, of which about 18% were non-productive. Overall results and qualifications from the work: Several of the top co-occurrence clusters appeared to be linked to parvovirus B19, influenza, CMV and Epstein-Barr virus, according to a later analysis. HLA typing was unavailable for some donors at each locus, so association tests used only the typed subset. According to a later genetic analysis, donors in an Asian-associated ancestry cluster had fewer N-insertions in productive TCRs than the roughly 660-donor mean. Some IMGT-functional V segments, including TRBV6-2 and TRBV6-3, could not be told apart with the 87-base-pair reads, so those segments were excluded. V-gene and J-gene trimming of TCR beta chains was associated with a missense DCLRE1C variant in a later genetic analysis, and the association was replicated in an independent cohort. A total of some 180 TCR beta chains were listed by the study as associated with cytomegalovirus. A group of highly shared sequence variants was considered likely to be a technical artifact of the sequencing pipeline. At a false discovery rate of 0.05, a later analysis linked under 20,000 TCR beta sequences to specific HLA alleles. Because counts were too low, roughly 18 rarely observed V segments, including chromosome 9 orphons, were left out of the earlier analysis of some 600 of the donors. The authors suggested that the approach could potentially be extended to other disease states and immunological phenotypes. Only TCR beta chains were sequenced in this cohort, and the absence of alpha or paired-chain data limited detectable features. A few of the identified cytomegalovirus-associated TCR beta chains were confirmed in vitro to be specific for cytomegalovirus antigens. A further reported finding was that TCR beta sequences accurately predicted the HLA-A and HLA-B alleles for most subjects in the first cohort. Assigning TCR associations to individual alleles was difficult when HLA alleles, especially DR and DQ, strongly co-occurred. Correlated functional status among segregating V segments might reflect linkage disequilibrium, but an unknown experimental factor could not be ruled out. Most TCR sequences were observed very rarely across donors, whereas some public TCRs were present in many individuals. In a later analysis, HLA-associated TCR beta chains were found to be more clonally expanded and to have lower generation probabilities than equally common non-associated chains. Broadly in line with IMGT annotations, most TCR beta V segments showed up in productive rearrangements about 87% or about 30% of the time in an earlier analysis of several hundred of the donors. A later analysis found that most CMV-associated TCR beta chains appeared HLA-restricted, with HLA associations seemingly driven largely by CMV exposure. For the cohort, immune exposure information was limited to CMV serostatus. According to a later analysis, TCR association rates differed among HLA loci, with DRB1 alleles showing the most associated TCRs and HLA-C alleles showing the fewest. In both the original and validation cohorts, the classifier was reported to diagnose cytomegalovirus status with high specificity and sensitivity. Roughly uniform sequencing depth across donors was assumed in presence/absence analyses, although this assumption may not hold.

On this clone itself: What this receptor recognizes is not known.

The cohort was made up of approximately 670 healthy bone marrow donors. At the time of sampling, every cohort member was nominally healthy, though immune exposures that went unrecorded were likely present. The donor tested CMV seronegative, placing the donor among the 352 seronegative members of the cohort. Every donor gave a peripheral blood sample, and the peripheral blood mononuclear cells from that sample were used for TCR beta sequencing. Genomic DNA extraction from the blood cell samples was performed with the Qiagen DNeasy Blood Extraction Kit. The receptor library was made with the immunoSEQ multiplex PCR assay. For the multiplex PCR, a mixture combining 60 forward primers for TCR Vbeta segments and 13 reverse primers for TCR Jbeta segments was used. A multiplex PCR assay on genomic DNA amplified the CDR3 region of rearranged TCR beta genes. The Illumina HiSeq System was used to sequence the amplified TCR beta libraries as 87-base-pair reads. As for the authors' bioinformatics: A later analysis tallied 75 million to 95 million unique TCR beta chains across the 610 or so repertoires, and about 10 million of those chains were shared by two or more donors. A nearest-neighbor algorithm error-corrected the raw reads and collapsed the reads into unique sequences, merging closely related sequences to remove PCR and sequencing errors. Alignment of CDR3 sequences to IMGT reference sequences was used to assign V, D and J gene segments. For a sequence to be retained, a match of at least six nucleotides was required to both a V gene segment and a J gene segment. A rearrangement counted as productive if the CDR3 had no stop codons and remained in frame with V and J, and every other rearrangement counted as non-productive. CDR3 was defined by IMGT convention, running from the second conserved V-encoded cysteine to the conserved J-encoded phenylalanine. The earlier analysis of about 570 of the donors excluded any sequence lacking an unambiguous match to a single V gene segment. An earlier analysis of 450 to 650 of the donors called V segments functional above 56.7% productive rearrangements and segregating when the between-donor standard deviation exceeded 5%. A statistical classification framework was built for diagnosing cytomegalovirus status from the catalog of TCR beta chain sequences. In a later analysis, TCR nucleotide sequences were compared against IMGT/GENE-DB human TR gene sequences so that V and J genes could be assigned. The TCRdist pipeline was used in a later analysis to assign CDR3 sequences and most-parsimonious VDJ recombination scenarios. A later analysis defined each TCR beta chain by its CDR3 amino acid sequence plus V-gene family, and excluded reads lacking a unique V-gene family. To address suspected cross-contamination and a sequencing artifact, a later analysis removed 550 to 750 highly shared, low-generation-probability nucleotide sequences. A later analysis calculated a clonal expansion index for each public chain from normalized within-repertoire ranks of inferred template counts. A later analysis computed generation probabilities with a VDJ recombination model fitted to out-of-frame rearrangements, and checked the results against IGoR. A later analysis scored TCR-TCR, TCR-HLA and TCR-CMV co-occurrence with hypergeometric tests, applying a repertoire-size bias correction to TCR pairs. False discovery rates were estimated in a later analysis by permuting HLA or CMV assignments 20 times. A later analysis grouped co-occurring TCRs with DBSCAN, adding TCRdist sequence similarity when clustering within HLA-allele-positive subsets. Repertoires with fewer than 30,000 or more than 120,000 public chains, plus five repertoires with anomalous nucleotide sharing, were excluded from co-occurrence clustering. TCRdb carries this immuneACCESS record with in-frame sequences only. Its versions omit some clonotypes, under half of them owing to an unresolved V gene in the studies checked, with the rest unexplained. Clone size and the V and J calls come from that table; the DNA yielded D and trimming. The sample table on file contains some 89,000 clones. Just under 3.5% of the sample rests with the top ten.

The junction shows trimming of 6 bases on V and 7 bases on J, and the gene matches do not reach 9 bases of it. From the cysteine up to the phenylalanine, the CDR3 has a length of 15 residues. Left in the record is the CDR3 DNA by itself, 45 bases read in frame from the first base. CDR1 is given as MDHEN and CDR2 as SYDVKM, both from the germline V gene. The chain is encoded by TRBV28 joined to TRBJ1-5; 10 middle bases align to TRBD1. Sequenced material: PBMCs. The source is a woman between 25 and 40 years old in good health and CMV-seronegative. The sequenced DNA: TGTGCCAGCAGATCCACGACAGGGGGCAGACAGCCCCAGCATTTT. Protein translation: CASRSTTGGRQPQHF.